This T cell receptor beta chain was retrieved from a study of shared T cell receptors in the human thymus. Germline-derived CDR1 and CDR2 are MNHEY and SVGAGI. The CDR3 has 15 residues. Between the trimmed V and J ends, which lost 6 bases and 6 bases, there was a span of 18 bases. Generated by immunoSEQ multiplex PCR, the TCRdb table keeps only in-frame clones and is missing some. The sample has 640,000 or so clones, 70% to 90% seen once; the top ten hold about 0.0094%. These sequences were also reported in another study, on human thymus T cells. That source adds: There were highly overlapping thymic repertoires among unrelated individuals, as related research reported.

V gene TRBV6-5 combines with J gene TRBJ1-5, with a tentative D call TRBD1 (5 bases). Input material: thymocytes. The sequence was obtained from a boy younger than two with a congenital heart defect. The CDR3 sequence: CASSGRGGTGQPQHF. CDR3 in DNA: TGTGCCAGCAGCGGACGGGGGGGGACCGGTCAGCCCCAGCATTTT.